This paragraph reports one T cell receptor beta chain. This sample was taken from a study of OX40 agonist ivuxolimab in advanced cancers. Across the study: It was ivuxolimab, an agonistic anti-OX40 (CD134) antibody, that patients were treated with. Cohort: approximately 79% men, mean age roughly 60, aged about 23 to 80.

Libraries were prepared by immunoSEQ multiplex PCR; TCRdb keeps only in-frame clonotypes and omits some of them. The table has approximately 84,000 clones, roughly 92% seen once. The ends lost 5 bases at V and 2 bases at J; junction bases unmatched: 6. CDR1 and CDR2 (germline): MNHEY, SMNVEV (reference sequence). This CDR3 region has 15 residues. The chain combines TRBV27 with TRBJ2-1, with TRBD2 matching 7 bases. The TCR sequence derives from an adult with an advanced solid tumor such as melanoma, head and neck, liver or kidney cancer. The sample was CD4+ or CD8+ T cells sorted from blood, taken in a trial of the OX40 agonist ivuxolimab. CDR3 in amino acids: CASSPLGGAYNEQFF. The CDR3 DNA reads TGTGCCAGCAGTCCCTTGGGGGGGGCCTACAATGAGCAGTTCTTC.